This T cell receptor (beta chain) was retrieved from a study of CD8+CD57+ T cells in acquired aplastic anemia. This clonotype was recorded many times. Its antigen is undetermined. Germline-derived CDR1 and CDR2 are SQVTM and ANQGSEA. V dropped 4 bases and J dropped 3 bases, with 7 bases sitting between them. The CDR3 covers 11 residues. Profiling that covered TCR beta VDJ and CDR3 relied on genomic DNA as its template. TCRdb fed the reads into MiXCR, producing one record per CDR3 protein. Among about 170,000 distinct CDR3 sequences listed, approximately 40% were seen once. General study findings and limits: About 30 CD8+ CDR3 sequences occurred in both the patients and the controls.

Sequenced: sorted CD4+, CD8+, or CD8+CD57+ T cells (not recorded which) from PBMCs. The TCR comes from a human donor in good health. The chain links TRBV29-1 to TRBJ2-7; D gene uncertain. The DNA of the CDR3 is TGCAGCGTTGTCCCGAGCTACGAGCAGTACTTC. Translating it yields CSVVPSYEQYF.